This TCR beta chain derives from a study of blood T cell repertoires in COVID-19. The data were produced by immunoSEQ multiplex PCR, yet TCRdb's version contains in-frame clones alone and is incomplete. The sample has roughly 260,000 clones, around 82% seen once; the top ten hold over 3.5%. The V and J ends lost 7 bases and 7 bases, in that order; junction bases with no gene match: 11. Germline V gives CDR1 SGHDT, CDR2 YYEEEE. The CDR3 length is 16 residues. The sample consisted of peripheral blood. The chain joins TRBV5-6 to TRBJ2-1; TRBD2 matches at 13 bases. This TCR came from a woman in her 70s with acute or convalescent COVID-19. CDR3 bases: TGTGCCAGCGGGTCGACTAGCGGGGGGTTTAGGAATGAGCAGTTCTTC. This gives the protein CASGSTSGGFRNEQFF. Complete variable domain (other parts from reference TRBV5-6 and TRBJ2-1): DAGVTQSPTHLIKTRGQQVTLRCSPKSGHDTVSWYQQALGQGPQFIFQYYEEEERQRGNFPDRFSGHQFPNYSSELNVNALLLGDSALYLCASGSTSGGFRNEQFFGPGTRLTVL.